Each of the 2 T cell receptor beta chains below was sequenced from the same sample in a study of shared clonotypes between healthy human individuals (dated by TCRdb to about 2020). To prepare the library, the immunoSEQ multiplex PCR assay was applied. Entries here come from immuneACCESS through TCRdb and include only in-frame sequences with V and J called. Some clones fail to appear in such tables; in the studies checked, an unresolved V gene covers under half of the shortfall, and the cause of the remainder is unknown. For this sample the table gives roughly 1,100,000 clones, of which around 75% were detected only once. The ten top clones hold about 1.5% of the sample. Sequencing was carried out using memory CD4+ T cells sorted from blood. In the paper's terms, the cell subset or site label means: CD45RA-negative fraction. Receptors were obtained from a man between 18 and 35 years old in good health.

The V and J genes are TRBV28 and TRBJ2-7; 9 bases align to TRBD2. The CDR3 is 16 amino acids. Germline lookup yields CDR1 MDHEN and CDR2 SYDVKM. V lost 4 bases and J lost 2; bases outside the gene matches: 9. This CDR3 is CASSSLSGGLPYEQYF. Written as DNA, the CDR3 is TGTGCCAGCAGTTCTCTTAGCGGGGGCCTCCCCTACGAGCAGTACTTC. The whole variable domain, filled in from reference TRBV28 and TRBJ2-7, reads DVKVTQSSRYLVKRTGEKVFLECVQDMDHENMFWYRQDPGLGLRLIYFSYDVKMKEKGDIPEGYSVSREKKERFSLILESASTNQTSMYLCASSSLSGGLPYEQYFGPGTRLTVT.

In regard to this clone: Additional DNA sequences in this sample encode the identical CDR3. This chain joins TRBV7-2 and TRBJ2-7, with D perhaps TRBD1 (6 bases). CDR1 and CDR2 (germline): SGHTA, FQGNSA. The V gene lost 3 bases and the J gene lost 3 bases, with 9 bases spanning the gap. The CDR3 covers 13 residues. CDR3 DNA: TGTGCCAGCAGCTTGGACAGATTCTACGAGCAGTACTTC. Translating gives CASSLDRFYEQYF.